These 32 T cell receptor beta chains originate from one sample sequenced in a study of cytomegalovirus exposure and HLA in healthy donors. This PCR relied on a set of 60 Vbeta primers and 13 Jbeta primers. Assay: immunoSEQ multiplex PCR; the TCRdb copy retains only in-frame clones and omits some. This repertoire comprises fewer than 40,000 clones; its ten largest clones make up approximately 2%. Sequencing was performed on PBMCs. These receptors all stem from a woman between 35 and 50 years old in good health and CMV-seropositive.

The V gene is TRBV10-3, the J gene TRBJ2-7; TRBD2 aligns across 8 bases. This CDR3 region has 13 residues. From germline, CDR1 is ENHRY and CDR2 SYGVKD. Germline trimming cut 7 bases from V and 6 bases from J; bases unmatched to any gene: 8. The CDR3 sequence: CAITSGSGGEQYF. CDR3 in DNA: TGTGCCATCACTAGCGGGTCTGGGGGCGAGCAGTACTTC.

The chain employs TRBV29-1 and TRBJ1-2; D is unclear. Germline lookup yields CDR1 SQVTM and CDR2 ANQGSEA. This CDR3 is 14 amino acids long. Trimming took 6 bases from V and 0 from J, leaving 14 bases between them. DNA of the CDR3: TGCAGCGTACGCACCTCGGGTCCTAACTATGGCTACACCTTC. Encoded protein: CSVRTSGPNYGYTF.

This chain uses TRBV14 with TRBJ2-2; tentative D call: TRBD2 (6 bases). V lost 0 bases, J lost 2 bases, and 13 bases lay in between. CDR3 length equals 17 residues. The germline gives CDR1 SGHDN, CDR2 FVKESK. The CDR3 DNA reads TGTGCCAGCAGCCAAGATTATATAGCGGTAAACACCGGGGAGCTGTTTTTT. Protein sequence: CASSQDYIAVNTGELFF.

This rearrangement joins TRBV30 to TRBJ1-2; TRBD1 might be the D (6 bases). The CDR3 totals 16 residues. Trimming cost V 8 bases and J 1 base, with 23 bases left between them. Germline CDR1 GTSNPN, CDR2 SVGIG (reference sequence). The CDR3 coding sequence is TGTGCCGCAAAGGGGGAATCGGACCCGATTAACTATGGCTACACCTTC. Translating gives CAAKGESDPINYGYTF.

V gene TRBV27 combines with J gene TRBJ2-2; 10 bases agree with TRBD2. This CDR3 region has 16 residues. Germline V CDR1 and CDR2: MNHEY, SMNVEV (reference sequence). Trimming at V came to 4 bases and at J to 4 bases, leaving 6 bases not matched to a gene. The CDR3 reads CASSSPGLASTGELFF. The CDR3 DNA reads TGTGCCAGCAGTTCGCCGGGACTAGCGAGCACCGGGGAGCTGTTTTTT.

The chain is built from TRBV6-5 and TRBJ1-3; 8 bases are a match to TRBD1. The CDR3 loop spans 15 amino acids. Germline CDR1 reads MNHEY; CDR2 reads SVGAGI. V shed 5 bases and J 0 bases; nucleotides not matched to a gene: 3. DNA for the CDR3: TGTGCCAGCAGTCAGACAGGGGTCTCTGGAAACACCATATATTTT. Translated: CASSQTGVSGNTIYF.

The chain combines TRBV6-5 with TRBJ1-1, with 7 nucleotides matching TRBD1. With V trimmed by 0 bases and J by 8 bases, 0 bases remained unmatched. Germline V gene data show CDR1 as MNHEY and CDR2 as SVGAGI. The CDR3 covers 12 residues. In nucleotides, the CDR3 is TGTGCCAGCAGTTACTCGGGACAGGAAGCTTTCTTT. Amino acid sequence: CASSYSGQEAFF.

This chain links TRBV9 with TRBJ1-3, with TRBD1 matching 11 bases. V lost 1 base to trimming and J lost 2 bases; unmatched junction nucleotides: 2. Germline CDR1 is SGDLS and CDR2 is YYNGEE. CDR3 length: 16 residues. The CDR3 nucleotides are TGTGCCAGCAGCGTATGGGACAGGGGGGCTGGAAACACCATATATTTT. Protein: CASSVWDRGAGNTIYF.

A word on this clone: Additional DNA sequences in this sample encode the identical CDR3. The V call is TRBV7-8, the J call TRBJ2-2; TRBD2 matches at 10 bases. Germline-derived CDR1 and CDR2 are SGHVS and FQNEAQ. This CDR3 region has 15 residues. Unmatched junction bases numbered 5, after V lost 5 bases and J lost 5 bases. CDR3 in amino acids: CASSQSGGATGELFF. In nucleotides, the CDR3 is TGTGCCAGCAGCCAGAGCGGGGGGGCAACCGGGGAGCTGTTTTTT.

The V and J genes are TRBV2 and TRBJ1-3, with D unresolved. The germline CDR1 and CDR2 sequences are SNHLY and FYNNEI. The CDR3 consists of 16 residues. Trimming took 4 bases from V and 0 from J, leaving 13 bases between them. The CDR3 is CASSGFESFSGNTIYF. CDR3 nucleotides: TGTGCCAGCAGTGGCTTTGAAAGCTTCTCTGGAAACACCATATATTTT.

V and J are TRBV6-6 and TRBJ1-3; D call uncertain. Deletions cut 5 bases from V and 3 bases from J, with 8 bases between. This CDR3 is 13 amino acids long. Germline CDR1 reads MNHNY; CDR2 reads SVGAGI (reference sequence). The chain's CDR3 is CASSPPVGNTIYF. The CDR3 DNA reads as TGTGCCAGCAGTCCCCCTGTTGGAAACACCATATATTTT.

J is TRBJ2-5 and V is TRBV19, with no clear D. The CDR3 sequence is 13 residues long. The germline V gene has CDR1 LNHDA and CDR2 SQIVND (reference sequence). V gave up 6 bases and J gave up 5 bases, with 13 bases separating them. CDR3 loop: CASSRIPGETQYF. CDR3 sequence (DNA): TGTGCCAGTAGCCGGATCCCCGGGGAGACCCAGTACTTC.

The CDR3 DNA reads as TGTGCCAGCAGCCCTGTGACAGGGTACGAGCAGTACTTC. Amino acid sequence: CASSPVTGYEQYF. The chain recombines TRBV7-9 with TRBJ2-7; 7 bases are a match to TRBD1. The length of the CDR3 is 13 residues. V gave up 5 bases and J gave up 4 bases; unmatched junction bases: 5. Germline-derived CDR1 and CDR2 are SEHNR and FQNEAQ (reference sequence). Full variable domain (rest looked up from reference TRBV7-9 and TRBJ2-7): DTGVSQNPRHKITKRGQNVTFRCDPISEHNRLYWYRQTLGQGPEFLTYFQNEAQLEKSRLLSDRFSAERPKGSFSTLEIQRTEQGDSAMYLCASSPVTGYEQYFGPGTRLTVT.

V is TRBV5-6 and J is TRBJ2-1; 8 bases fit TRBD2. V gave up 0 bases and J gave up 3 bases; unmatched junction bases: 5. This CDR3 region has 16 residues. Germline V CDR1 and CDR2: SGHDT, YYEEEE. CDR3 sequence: CASSLDGGEGYNEQFF. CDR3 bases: TGTGCCAGCAGCTTGGACGGGGGGGAAGGCTACAATGAGCAGTTCTTC.

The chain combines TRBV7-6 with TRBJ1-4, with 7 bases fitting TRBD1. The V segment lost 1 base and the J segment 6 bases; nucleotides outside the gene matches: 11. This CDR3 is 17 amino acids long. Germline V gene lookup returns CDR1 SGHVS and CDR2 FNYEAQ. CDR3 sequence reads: CASSLETPGGGDEKLFF. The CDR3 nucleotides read TGTGCCAGCAGCTTAGAGACCCCAGGGGGAGGCGATGAAAAACTGTTTTTT.

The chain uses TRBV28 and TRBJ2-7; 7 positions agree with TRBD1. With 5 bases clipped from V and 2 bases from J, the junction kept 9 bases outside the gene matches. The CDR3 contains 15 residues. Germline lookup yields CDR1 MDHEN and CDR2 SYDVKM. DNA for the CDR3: TGTGCCAGCAGTGATCGACAGGGATTCCCCTACGAGCAGTACTTC. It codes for CASSDRQGFPYEQYF.

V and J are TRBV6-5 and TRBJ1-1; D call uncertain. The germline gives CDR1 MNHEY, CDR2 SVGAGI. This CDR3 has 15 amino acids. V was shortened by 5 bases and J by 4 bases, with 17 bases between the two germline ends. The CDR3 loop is CASSRRTKLRTEAFF. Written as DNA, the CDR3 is TGTGCCAGCAGTCGGAGAACAAAACTCCGCACTGAAGCTTTCTTT.

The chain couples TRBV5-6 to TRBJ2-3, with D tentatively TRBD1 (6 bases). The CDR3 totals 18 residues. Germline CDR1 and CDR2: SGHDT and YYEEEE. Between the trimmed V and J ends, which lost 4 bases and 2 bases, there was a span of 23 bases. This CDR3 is CASSRSLRQALITDTQYF. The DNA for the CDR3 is TGTGCCAGCAGCCGATCCCTGAGACAGGCATTAATCACAGATACGCAGTATTTT. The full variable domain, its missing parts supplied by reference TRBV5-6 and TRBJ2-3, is DAGVTQSPTHLIKTRGQQVTLRCSPKSGHDTVSWYQQALGQGPQFIFQYYEEEERQRGNFPDRFSGHQFPNYSSELNVNALLLGDSALYLCASSRSLRQALITDTQYFGPGTRLTVL.

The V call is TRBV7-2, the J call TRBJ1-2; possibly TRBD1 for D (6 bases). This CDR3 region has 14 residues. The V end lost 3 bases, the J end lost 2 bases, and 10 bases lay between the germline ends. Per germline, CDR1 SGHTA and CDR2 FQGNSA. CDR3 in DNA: TGTGCCAGCAGCTTCCCAGGGGTAAACTATGGCTACACCTTC. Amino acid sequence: CASSFPGVNYGYTF.

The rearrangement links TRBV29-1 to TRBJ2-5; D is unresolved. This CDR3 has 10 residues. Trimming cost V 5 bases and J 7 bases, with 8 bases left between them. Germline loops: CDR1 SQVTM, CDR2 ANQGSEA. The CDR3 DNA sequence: TGCAGCGTTTCCACCGGGACCCAGTACTTC. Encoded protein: CSVSTGTQYF. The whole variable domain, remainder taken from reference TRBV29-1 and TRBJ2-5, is SAVISQKPSRDICQRGTSLTIQCQVDSQVTMMFWYRQQPGQSLTLIATANQGSEATYESGFVIDKFPISRPNLTFSTLTVSNMSPEDSSIYLCSVSTGTQYFGPGTRLLVL.

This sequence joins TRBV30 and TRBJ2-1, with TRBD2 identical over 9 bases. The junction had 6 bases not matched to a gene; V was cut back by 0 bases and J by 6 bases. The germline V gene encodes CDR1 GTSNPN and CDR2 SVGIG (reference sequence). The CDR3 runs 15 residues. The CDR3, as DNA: TGTGCCTGGAGTGTAGGGGGTAGCGGGAGCAATGAGCAGTTCTTC. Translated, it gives CAWSVGGSGSNEQFF.

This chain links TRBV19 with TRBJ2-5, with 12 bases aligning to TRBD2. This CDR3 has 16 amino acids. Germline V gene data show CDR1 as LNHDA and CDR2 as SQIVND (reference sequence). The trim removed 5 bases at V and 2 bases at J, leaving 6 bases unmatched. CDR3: CASSPGTSGFQETQYF. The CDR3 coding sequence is TGTGCCAGTAGTCCAGGGACTAGCGGGTTTCAAGAGACCCAGTACTTC.

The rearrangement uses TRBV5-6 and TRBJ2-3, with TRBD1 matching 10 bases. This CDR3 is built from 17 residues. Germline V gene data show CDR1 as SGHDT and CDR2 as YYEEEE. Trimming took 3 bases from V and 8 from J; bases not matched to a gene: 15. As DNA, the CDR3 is TGTGCCAGCAGCTCCGATTGGGACAGGGGAGAAAGTGGTACGCAGTATTTT. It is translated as CASSSDWDRGESGTQYF. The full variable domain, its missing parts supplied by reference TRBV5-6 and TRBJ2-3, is DAGVTQSPTHLIKTRGQQVTLRCSPKSGHDTVSWYQQALGQGPQFIFQYYEEEERQRGNFPDRFSGHQFPNYSSELNVNALLLGDSALYLCASSSDWDRGESGTQYFGPGTRLTVL.

The CDR3 sequence: CASGDFQRPQHF. The CDR3 DNA is TGTGCCAGTGGGGACTTTCAGAGGCCCCAGCATTTT. This sequence joins TRBV27 and TRBJ1-5, with D possibly TRBD1 on 5 matching bases. There are 12 residues in the CDR3. Germline loops: CDR1 MNHEY, CDR2 SMNVEV (reference sequence). V was cut by 9 bases and J by 9 bases, with 15 bases left in between.

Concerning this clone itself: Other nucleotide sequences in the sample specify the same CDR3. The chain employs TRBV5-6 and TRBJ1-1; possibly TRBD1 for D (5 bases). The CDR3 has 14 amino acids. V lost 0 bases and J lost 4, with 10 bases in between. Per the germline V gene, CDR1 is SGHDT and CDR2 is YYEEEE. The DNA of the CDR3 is TGTGCCAGCAGCTTGGTTGGGGGGGGCACTGAAGCTTTCTTT. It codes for CASSLVGGGTEAFF.

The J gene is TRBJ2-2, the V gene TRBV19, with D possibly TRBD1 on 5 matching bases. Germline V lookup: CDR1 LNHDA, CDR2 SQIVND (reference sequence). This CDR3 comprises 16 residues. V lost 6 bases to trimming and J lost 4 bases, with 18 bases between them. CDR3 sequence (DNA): TGTGCCAGTAGGCCGGGTAGGGGCGGTGGCACCGGGGAGCTGTTTTTT. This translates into CASRPGRGGGTGELFF. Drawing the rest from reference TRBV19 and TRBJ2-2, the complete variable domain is DGGITQSPKYLFRKEGQNVTLSCEQNLNHDAMYWYRQDPGQGLRLIYYSQIVNDFQKGDIAEGYSVSREKKESFPLTVTSAQKNPTAFYLCASRPGRGGGTGELFFGEGSRLTVL.

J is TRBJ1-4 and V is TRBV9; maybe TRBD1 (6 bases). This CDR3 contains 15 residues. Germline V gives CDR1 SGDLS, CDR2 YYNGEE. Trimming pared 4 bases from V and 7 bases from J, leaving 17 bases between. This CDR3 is CASSKPGTLGEKLFF. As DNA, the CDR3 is TGTGCCAGCAGCAAACCAGGGACATTGGGTGAAAAACTGTTTTTT.

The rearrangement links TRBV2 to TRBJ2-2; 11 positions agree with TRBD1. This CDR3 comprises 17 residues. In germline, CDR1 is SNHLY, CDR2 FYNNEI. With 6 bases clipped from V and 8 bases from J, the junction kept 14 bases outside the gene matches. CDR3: CASRLKGTGGSRGELFF. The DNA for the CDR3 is TGTGCCAGCAGACTCAAAGGGACAGGGGGTTCGAGGGGGGAGCTGTTTTTT.

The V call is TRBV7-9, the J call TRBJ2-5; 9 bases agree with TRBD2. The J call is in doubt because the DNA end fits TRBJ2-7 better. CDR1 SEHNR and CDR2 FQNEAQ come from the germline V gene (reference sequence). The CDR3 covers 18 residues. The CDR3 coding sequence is TGTGCCAGCAGCTTAGAGGTCCTAGCGGGGACAAGCTCCTACGAGCAGTACTTC. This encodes CASSLEVLAGTSSYEQYF.

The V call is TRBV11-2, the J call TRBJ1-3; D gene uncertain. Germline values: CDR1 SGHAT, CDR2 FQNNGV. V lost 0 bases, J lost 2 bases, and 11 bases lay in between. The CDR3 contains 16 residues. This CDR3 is CASSLDLVGAGNTIYF. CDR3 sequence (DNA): TGTGCCAGCAGCTTAGATTTGGTCGGGGCTGGAAACACCATATATTTT.

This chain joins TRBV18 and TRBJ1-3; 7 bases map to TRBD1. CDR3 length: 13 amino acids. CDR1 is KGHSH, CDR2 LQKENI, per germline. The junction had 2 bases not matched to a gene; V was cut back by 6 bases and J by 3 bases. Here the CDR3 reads CASSTGSGNTIYF. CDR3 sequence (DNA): TGTGCCAGCTCGACAGGGAGTGGAAACACCATATATTTT.

CDR3 nucleotide sequence: TGTGCCAGCAGTTACTCGACAGGGGCAAAAGGCTACACCTTC. Amino acid sequence: CASSYSTGAKGYTF. V gene TRBV6-5 combines with J gene TRBJ1-2; 8 bases are shared with TRBD1. Germline values: CDR1 MNHEY, CDR2 SVGAGI. This CDR3 is built from 14 residues. Trimming removed 0 bases from V and 8 bases from J; junction bases left unmatched: 5.